The present T cell receptor (beta chain) was sequenced within a study of monozygotic twins with inflammatory bowel disease (dated by TCRdb to about 2019). Concerning the study at large: In total, roughly 30 monozygotic twin pairs made up the full study: 19 Danish pairs, all IBD-discordant, plus nine German pairs, of which four were IBD-concordant and five were IBD-discordant. Each individual had, on average, about 151 000 unique TCRalpha sequences and 181 000 unique TCRbeta sequences available for analysis. Within discordant pairs, disease-associated traits were sought mainly by comparing IBD patients with their genetically identical healthy co-twins. Results and caveats for the whole study, not just this receptor: The results gave no support for a single strong signal or clonotype linked to IBD. The analysis was unable to tell different T cell subtypes apart. Differing immunosuppressive treatments among patients may have added background noise and inter-individual variability to the repertoires. Repertoire similarity did not differ between concordant and discordant twins, which could be due to limited statistical power. Fewer clonotypes were shared with other individuals by IBD patients than by healthy twins, most markedly in patients showing signs of disease activity. Measured by the inverse Simpson index, TCRbeta repertoire diversity was lower in IBD patients than in their healthy co-twins.

The library was prepared using 5' RACE. For each TCR library, 3,500 to 4,500 ng of total RNA was used. For each sample, cDNA was synthesized in eight separate reactions using SMARTScribe reverse transcriptase. During cDNA synthesis, template switching was used to introduce unique molecular identifiers that contained a 6-nucleotide sample barcode. Amplification of TCRalpha and TCRbeta cDNA involved two nested PCRs of 16 and 9 cycles, and each PCR was followed by bead purification. Before amplification, the cDNA was treated with uracil DNA-glycosylase and purified using the QIAquick PCR purification kit. In the second PCR, Illumina TruSeq-compatible adapters and sample-specific barcodes were added. Library quality and concentration were checked on TapeStation and Qubit, and libraries were pooled at about 4.9 ng each. The pooled libraries were sequenced with 2 x 100 bp reads and custom sequencing primers on an Illumina HiSeq2500 single-index Rapid Run. On the study's bioinformatics: MiGEC version 1.2.6 was used for UMI-based consensus assembly, which corrected PCR and sequencing errors. MiXCR version 2.1.1 handled V(D)J alignment, clonotype assembly and CDR3 extraction. To normalise gene usage, clonotype sharing and MAIT/NKT TCR abundance, the analysis used the top 1000, 10 000 and 20 000 clonotypes per sample. Diversity was computed as the inverse Simpson index with the vegan R package after downsampling to 27 000 UMIs. Paired Mann-Whitney U tests were applied to discordant twin pairs, with Benjamini-Hochberg correction for multiple testing. TCRdb reprocessed the reads and provides one entry for every CDR3 protein sequence; no DNA is given. These V and J calls rely on TCRdb rather than the paper's analysis. The sample's records list around 47,000 distinct CDR3 sequences. The top ten constitute around 5.3% of the sample.

From the germline V gene, CDR1 is SGHRS and CDR2 is YFSETQ. Its CDR3 holds 15 amino acids, cysteine through phenylalanine. No DNA has been recorded. An approximately 2.5 ml peripheral blood sample was drawn into PAXgene tubes per donor and stored at -80°C. Without T cell sorting, total RNA was isolated from whole blood using the PAXgene blood miRNA kit on an automated QIAcube. Peripheral blood from monozygotic twin pairs who were concordant or discordant for inflammatory bowel disease underwent deep TCRalpha and TCRbeta repertoire profiling using unique molecular barcoding. Smoking habits were recorded for all twin pairs, and each individual was classified as a current, former or never smoker. Concerning this clonotype: The target of this receptor is not known.

Sample: blood. This clonotype originated in a human donor with ulcerative colitis or Crohn's disease, or a healthy co-twin of an affected twin (not recorded which). The chain couples TRBV5-1 to TRBJ1-5; TCRdb picks TRBD1, but there is no DNA to check that call. The CDR3 region: CASSPLGQDHQPQHF.